The clone carrying this T cell receptor beta chain has just a few counts. The antigen is undetermined. The data were taken from a study of cytotoxic CD8 clonotypes in ibrutinib-treated CLL. Clones were read by immunoSEQ multiplex PCR, and TCRdb kept only the in-frame ones, dropping some. Of approximately 280,000 clones detected, 60% to 80% appear once; the ten largest clones hold about 5.7%. Findings and caveats of the study: Patients showed higher baseline clonality than age-matched healthy donors, and it tracked circulating CD8+ T-cell counts. Clonality went up at ibrutinib response and then declined back toward baseline at progression. Contraction or stability on treatment was seen for public clonotypes, which were uncommon.

Cryopreserved PBMCs were the source of around 2 micrograms of genomic DNA, which went to TCR beta libraries. The V gene lost 10 bases and the J gene lost 3 bases, with 13 bases spanning the gap. This CDR3 spans 12 amino acids. Germline values: CDR1 MNHNS, CDR2 SASEGT. This chain joins TRBV6-1 and TRBJ2-7, with D perhaps TRBD2 (6 bases). Here the sequenced sample was PBMCs, taken at disease progression, from a patient treated with ibrutinib. The clonotype comes from a human donor with chronic lymphocytic leukemia. The CDR3 region is CATRAGHYEQYF. The CDR3 nucleotides read TGTGCCACCCGCGCGGGGCACTACGAGCAGTACTTC.